The 20 T cell receptor beta chains below were found in one sample sequenced in a study of low-dose radiotherapy and immunotherapy resistance in tumors. Indicated time point: before trial treatment. With TRAV- and TRBV-specific primers, first-strand cDNA was made, covering the alpha and beta chains. TCRs underwent 15 to 25 PCR cycles of amplification with a constant-region primer and V-primer adapter. One entry per CDR3 protein, called by TCRdb with MiXCR from the reads. The sample lists under 90,000 distinct CDR3 sequences; 15% to 20% were seen once. This specimen consisted of PBMCs, obtained before treatment. These receptors originate from a male donor with prostate cancer.

In regard to this clonotype: A single base is all that separates this from a far larger clone, so a read error is likely. The CDR3 DNA reads as TGTGCCAGCAGCCCTTCCGACAGCTACTCCTCTGGGGCCAACGTCCTGACTTTC. Protein product: CASSPSDSYSSGANVLTF. V usage is TRBV6-1 and J usage is TRBJ2-6; possibly TRBD1 for D (5 bases). The V and J ends lost 6 bases and 0 bases respectively, with 18 bases between them. CDR3 size: 18 residues. The V gene's germline CDR1 is MNHNS and CDR2 SASEGT.

The gene calls are TRBV25-1 and TRBJ2-7, with 9 bases aligning to TRBD1. Germline V gene lookup returns CDR1 MGHDK and CDR2 SYGVNS. The CDR3 consists of 13 residues. Trimming removed 2 bases from V and 5 bases from J; junction bases left unmatched: 1. CDR3 sequence: CASSEGDRDEQYF. The CDR3 DNA sequence: TGTGCCAGCAGTGAAGGGGACAGGGACGAGCAGTACTTC.

This clonotype was detected a few times. The chain joins TRBV7-3 to TRBJ2-1, with TRBD2 identical over 8 bases. CDR1 is SGHTA, CDR2 FQGTGA, per germline. The CDR3 runs 15 residues. Trimming took 4 bases from V and 8 from J; bases not matched to a gene: 10. In nucleotides, the CDR3 is TGTGCCAGCAGCTCCGGGGGGGGGCGAGGAGATGAGCAGTTCTTC. Its translation is CASSSGGGRGDEQFF.

This clonotype appeared many times. This sequence joins TRBV12-3 or TRBV12-4 and TRBJ2-2, with 7 positions matching TRBD2. The CDR3 is made up of 15 amino acids. V lost 6 bases, J lost 3 bases, and 7 bases stayed unmatched. The CDR3, as DNA: TGTGCCAGCAGATACGGGACTACGTACACCGGGGAGCTGTTTTTT. This translates into CASRYGTTYTGELFF.

This clonotype was picked up many times. The chain is built from TRBV5-1 and TRBJ2-7, with 8 bases matching TRBD1. The CDR3 runs 13 residues. V was pared by 8 bases and J by 5 bases, with 9 bases of the junction left unmatched. Looked up from germline, CDR1 is SGHRS and CDR2 is YFSETQ. The CDR3 spells CASTGTGAHEQYF. Here the CDR3 DNA reads TGCGCCAGTACCGGGACAGGTGCCCACGAGCAGTACTTC.

This clonotype was counted only a few times. This chain connects TRBV15 to TRBJ1-1; D may be TRBD1 (6 bases). CDR1 and CDR2 from the germline V gene are LNHNV and YYDKDF (reference sequence). The CDR3 extends over 16 amino acids. Deletions cut 5 bases from V and 4 bases from J, with 20 bases between. The CDR3 nucleotides are TGTGCCACCAGCTATCCACGCGGGGGCACGGGCACTGAAGCTTTCTTT. Protein: CATSYPRGGTGTEAFF.

This clonotype has at least ten counts. The CDR3 sequence: CSARSGGAEADTQYF. Here the CDR3 DNA reads TGCAGTGCTAGGAGTGGGGGGGCCGAAGCAGATACGCAGTATTTT. This chain links TRBV20-1 with TRBJ2-3; maybe TRBD2 (7 bases). The CDR3 loop spans 15 amino acids. The ends were cut back, 3 bases at V and 4 bases at J, with 17 bases in the middle. CDR1 DFQATT and CDR2 SNEGSKA come from the germline V gene (reference sequence).

Ten or more counts support this clonotype. The V call is TRBV6-2 or TRBV6-3, the J call TRBJ2-2, with D perhaps TRBD1 (6 bases). Germline V gene lookup returns CDR1 MNHEY and CDR2 SVGEGT. The CDR3 is 17 residues long. Trimming shortened V by 7 bases and J by 2 bases, and 20 bases separated the two germline ends. The chain's CDR3 is CASKTLGSGTNTGELFF. The CDR3 DNA sequence: TGTGCCAGCAAAACCCTGGGATCGGGGACAAACACCGGGGAGCTGTTTTTT.

This clonotype was picked up many times. The chain uses TRBV18 and TRBJ2-3; 8 bases agree with TRBD2. Germline loops: CDR1 KGHSH, CDR2 LQKENI. The CDR3 is made up of 15 amino acids. The V segment lost 1 base and the J segment 3 bases; nucleotides outside the gene matches: 3. The CDR3 DNA reads TGTGCCAGCTCACCACGGGGACTAGTAACAGATACGCAGTATTTT. Translation gives CASSPRGLVTDTQYF.

This clonotype was observed at least ten times. The CDR3 coding sequence is TGTGCCAGCAGGCCTACGCTCAGGGAAAATTCACCCCTCCACTTT. The encoded protein is CASRPTLRENSPLHF. The chain has TRBV27 and TRBJ1-6, with D possibly matching TRBD1 (5 bases). Germline CDR1 is MNHEY and CDR2 is SMNVEV (reference sequence). The V end lost 6 bases, the J end lost 7 bases, and 16 bases lay between the germline ends. The CDR3 extends over 15 amino acids.

Worth noting for this clonotype: The DNA is omitted, as the CDR3 cannot be located on it reliably, and the CDR3 follows TCRdb's listing. The V call is TRBV19, the J call TRBJ2-2; the D segment call TRBD1 is taken from the table without a DNA check. The CDR3 comprises 16 residues, both ends counted. The V gene's germline CDR1 is LNHDA and CDR2 SQIVND (reference sequence). The CDR3 loop reads CASSTGTGTAGELFFF.

On this clonotype: It differs at one base from a far larger clone, so likely a read error. The genes are TRBV12-3 or TRBV12-4 and TRBJ2-7, with D tentatively TRBD1 or TRBD2 (7 bases each). This CDR3 is built from 15 residues. Trimming took off 5 bases at V and 7 bases at J, with 21 bases between the two ends. DNA of the CDR3: TGTGCCAGCAGTAAGGGGGCGGGAGTGGAAAATGAGCAGTACTTC. Protein sequence: CASSKGAGVENEQYF.

This clonotype was detected ten times or more. The genes are TRBV12-3 or TRBV12-4 and TRBJ2-2; D is possibly TRBD2 (5 bases). Trimming cost V 6 bases and J 4 bases, with 18 bases left between them. The CDR3 is 16 amino acids. This CDR3 reads CASRNQALGGTGELFF. The CDR3 DNA reads as TGTGCCAGCAGGAATCAGGCCCTAGGAGGCACCGGGGAGCTGTTTTTT.

This clonotype occurred many times. The rearrangement joins TRBV6-5 to TRBJ1-5, with D possibly matching TRBD1 (6 bases). Trimming took 6 bases from V and 2 from J, leaving 17 bases between them. The CDR3 has 16 amino acids. The germline V gene has CDR1 MNHEY and CDR2 SVGAGI. The CDR3 here is CASRRARAGGNQPQHF. The CDR3 DNA follows: TGTGCCAGCAGACGCGCCCGGGCAGGGGGCAATCAGCCCCAGCATTTT.

This clonotype showed up many times. The CDR3 DNA follows: TGTGCCAGCTCCCGAAACACCGGGGAGCTGTTTTTT. Protein sequence: CASSRNTGELFF. The chain joins TRBV6-5 to TRBJ2-2; unclear D gene. The length of the CDR3 is 12 residues. V was pared by 8 bases and J by 2 bases, with 6 bases between. CDR1 is MNHEY, CDR2 SVGAGI, per germline.

This clonotype has at least ten counts. This chain uses TRBV2 with TRBJ2-7; possibly TRBD2 for D (6 bases). CDR3 length equals 13 residues. The ends were cut back, 5 bases at V and 2 bases at J, with 10 bases in the middle. Per the germline V gene, CDR1 is SNHLY and CDR2 is FYNNEI. CDR3 protein: CASSRGTTYEQYF. In DNA form, the CDR3 reads TGTGCCAGCAGTCGGGGGACCACCTACGAGCAGTACTTC.

This clonotype was counted ten times or more. The V call is TRBV11-2, the J call TRBJ2-1; 7 bases fit TRBD2. The CDR3 contains 15 residues. V trimming: 2 bases; J trimming: 5 bases; junction bases outside the gene matches: 6. CDR1 and CDR2 (germline): SGHAT, FQNNGV. The CDR3 nucleotides read TGTGCCAGCAGCTTAAGGAGCGGGGCCCACAATGAGCAGTTCTTC. Translated, it gives CASSLRSGAHNEQFF.

In this sample, this clonotype turned up many times. The genes are TRBV4-1 and TRBJ2-1; D ambiguous. V was trimmed by 0 bases and J by 10 bases, leaving 13 bases between them. The CDR3 spans 14 residues. CDR1 is MGHRA, CDR2 YSYEKL, per germline. The CDR3, as DNA: TGCGCCAGCAGCCAAGAAGAGTGGGCGACCGAGCAGTTCTTC. Translated: CASSQEEWATEQFF.

There are many counts of this clonotype. This sequence joins TRBV14 and TRBJ1-3; no clear D gene. This CDR3 is 14 amino acids long. V lost 6 bases, J lost 0 bases, and 9 bases lay in between. The germline gives CDR1 SGHDN, CDR2 FVKESK. For the CDR3, the DNA is TGTGCCAGCAGGACCGAAGGCTCTGGAAACACCATATATTTT. This encodes CASRTEGSGNTIYF.

Ten or more counts support this clonotype. This rearrangement joins TRBV5-1 to TRBJ2-3, with 8 nucleotides matching TRBD2. The CDR3 is made up of 14 amino acids. V trimming: 3 bases; J trimming: 6 bases; junction bases outside the gene matches: 6. Per germline, CDR1 SGHRS and CDR2 YFSETQ. Written as DNA, the CDR3 is TGCGCCAGCAGCTCCGGGACTAGTTCGGATACGCAGTATTTT. This gives the protein CASSSGTSSDTQYF.